The rows below give T cell receptor beta chains drawn from one sample of a study of blood T cells in healthy people across ages. Each CDR3 protein is one row after TCRdb ran MiXCR on the 5' RACE reads. The sample yields approximately 600,000 distinct CDR3 sequences, about 54% seen once. The source material was blood. The origin of the receptors is a man in his sixties in good health. Each CDR3 is given with its conserved first and last residue. A D gene is named only where the DNA matches it firmly. The listing skips clone size in some rows; elsewhere it reads once, few, many or a size class.

v_call	j_call	clone_size	d_call	cdr3_nt	cdr3_aa
TRBV2	TRBJ2-1	-	-	TGTGCCAGCAGTGACTCACGGTCCTACAATGAGCAGTTCTTC	CASSDSRSYNEQFF
TRBV27	TRBJ1-2	-	TRBD1	TGTGCCAGCAGTTCCCCAGGGGGTGGCTACACCTTC	CASSSPGGGYTF
TRBV7-8	TRBJ2-1	-	-	TGTGCCAGCAGCTCGAGAGCGTCCTACAATGAGCAGTTCTTC	CASSSRASYNEQFF
TRBV5-1	TRBJ1-1	once	TRBD1	TGCGCCAGCAGCTCCAGGGGGGAAGCTTTCTTT	CASSSRGEAFF
TRBV20-1	TRBJ2-7	few	-	TGCAGTGCTAGCTTGGGTGAGACCTACGAGCAGTACTTC	CSASLGETYEQYF
TRBV7-2	TRBJ1-5	-	-	TGTGCCAGCAGCCCTCAGGTGGGCAATCAGCCCCAGCATTTT	CASSPQVGNQPQHF
TRBV20-1	TRBJ1-2	-	-	TGCAGTGCGGCGGGGGGGAGGGCAGCCTACTATGGCTACACCTTC	CSAAGGRAAYYGYTF
TRBV7-9	TRBJ1-1	-	-	TGTGCCAGCAGCCCCCGACAGACCCGGAACACTGAAGCTTTCTTT	CASSPRQTRNTEAFF
TRBV5-1	TRBJ1-2	few	-	TGCGCCAGCAGGGATCAGGGGCCCGACTATGGCTACACCTTC	CASRDQGPDYGYTF
TRBV5-1	TRBJ2-7	-	TRBD1	TGCGCCAGCACTCCCTCGAGCGGACAGGGTATCGACTACGAGCAGTACTTC	CASTPSSGQGIDYEQYF
TRBV12-3/TRBV12-4	TRBJ1-6	few	-	TGTGCCAGCAGTTCAACCTATAATTCACCCCTCCACTTT	CASSSTYNSPLHF
TRBV20-1	TRBJ2-7	-	TRBD1	TGCAGTGCTAGAGATGACAGGGGGCGCGAGCAGTACTTC	CSARDDRGREQYF
TRBV9	TRBJ2-7	few	TRBD2	TGTGCCAGCAGCGTATCGGCGGGGGGCATGGACGAGCAGTACTTC	CASSVSAGGMDEQYF
TRBV3-1	TRBJ1-2	-	-	TGTGCCAGCAACGTGGGAGGGAAAGGGGATGGCTACACCTTC	CASNVGGKGDGYTF
TRBV7-9	TRBJ2-5	many	TRBD1	TGTGCCAGCAGCGCCCAGGACAGGGCTACCCAGTACTTC	CASSAQDRATQYF
TRBV5-5	TRBJ1-6	-	TRBD1	TGTGCCAGCAGCCCCGACAGGGATGACTCACCCCTCCACTTT	CASSPDRDDSPLHF
TRBV12-3/TRBV12-4	TRBJ2-2	-	-	TGTGCCAGCAGTTTTCGAGGGGCCTTCACCGGGGAGCTGTTTTTT	CASSFRGAFTGELFF
TRBV10-3	TRBJ1-5	-	TRBD1	TGTGCCATCAGTGAGTCGACAGGGGGCTTTCAGCCCCAGCATTTT	CAISESTGGFQPQHF
TRBV10-3	TRBJ1-1	-	-	TGTGCCTCATCCCGGCATCAGGGAGAGACTGAAGCTTTCTTT	CASSRHQGETEAFF
TRBV20-1	TRBJ2-3	few	-	TGCAGTGCTAGAGATCTAGCTAGTGCAGATACGCAGTATTTT	CSARDLASADTQYF
TRBV5-5	TRBJ2-7	few	-	TGTGCCAGCAGCTTGGGCAGGGACGACGAGCAGTACTTC	CASSLGRDDEQYF
TRBV4-1	TRBJ1-2	-	TRBD1	TGCGCCAGCAGCCGGACCCCCGGGACAGTTTCCTATGGCTACACCTTC	CASSRTPGTVSYGYTF
TRBV3-1	TRBJ1-1	-	-	TGTGCCAGCAGCCCAACCGATGGGAACACTGAAGCTTTCTTT	CASSPTDGNTEAFF
TRBV2	TRBJ2-6	-	-	TGTGCCAGCAGTGTCTTAGGCAGGAACTCTGGGGCCAACGTCCTGACTTTC	CASSVLGRNSGANVLTF
TRBV7-9	TRBJ2-7	-	-	TGTGCCAGCAGCTTAGTATCCAGGGGCGTCGAGCAGTACTTC	CASSLVSRGVEQYF
TRBV4-1	TRBJ1-6	-	-	TGCGCCAGCAGCCAAGTAGAATCACCCCTCCACTTT	CASSQVESPLHF
TRBV6-6	TRBJ2-3	-	-	TGTGCCACCAAAGGCAGGGGCACAGATACGCAGTATTTT	CATKGRGTDTQYF
TRBV14	TRBJ2-5	-	-	TGTGCCAGCAGCCAAGATTTCGCGGGGACCCAGTACTTC	CASSQDFAGTQYF
TRBV5-8	TRBJ2-7	-	-	TGTGCCAGCAGCCTGCAGACAGGCCTGCACTCCTACGAGCAGTACTTC	CASSLQTGLHSYEQYF
TRBV6-5	TRBJ2-2	-	-	TGTGCCAGCAGTTACGGGGCCTTCCGGGACGGTAACACCGGGGAGCTGTTTTTT	CASSYGAFRDGNTGELFF
TRBV12-3/TRBV12-4	TRBJ2-3	-	TRBD1	TGTGCCAGCAGTTTCTTAGGGACAGGGCCTTCATATACGCAGTATTTT	CASSFLGTGPSYTQYF
TRBV7-3	TRBJ2-7	-	-	TGTGCCAGCAGCCTCCGGGAGAAGGGCGAGCAGTACTTC	CASSLREKGEQYF